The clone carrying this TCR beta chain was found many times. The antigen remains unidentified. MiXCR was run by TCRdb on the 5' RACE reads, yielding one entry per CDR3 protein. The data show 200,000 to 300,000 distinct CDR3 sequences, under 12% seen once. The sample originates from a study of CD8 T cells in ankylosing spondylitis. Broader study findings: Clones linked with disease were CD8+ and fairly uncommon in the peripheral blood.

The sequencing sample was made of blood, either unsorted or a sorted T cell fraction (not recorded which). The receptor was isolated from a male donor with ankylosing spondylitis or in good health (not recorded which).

The CDR3 sequence: CSAHVSETYGYTF. The CDR3 DNA follows: TGCAGCGCGCACGTCAGTGAGACCTATGGCTACACCTTC. The V and J genes are TRBV29-1 and TRBJ1-2; no reliable D call. V was shortened by 7 bases and J by 4 bases, with 16 bases between the two germline ends. The CDR3 is made up of 13 amino acids. Germline-derived CDR1 and CDR2 are SQVTM and ANQGSEA.